Listed below are T cell receptor beta chains from one sample, sequenced in a study of T-cell memory formation after mild COVID-19. TCRdb re-derived calls from the 5' RACE reads in MiXCR, one entry per CDR3 protein. Seen here are around 300,000 distinct CDR3 sequences, roughly 13% observed once, and the top ten hold about 20%. The sequencing input was PBMCs or a T cell subset sorted from them (not recorded which). Receptors originate from a man between 18 and 29 years old who had mild COVID-19 (a few samples of this study predate the infection). Cell type and time point are not known. The conserved cysteine and the conserved F or W are not part of the CDR3 here.

V,CDR3
TRBV20-1,SRTSGGDTQY
TRBV5-1,ASSLVTSWVRETQY
TRBV5-1,ASRLQTGGTDTQY
TRBV18,ASTRDLQETQY
TRBV7-2,ASSSDRTTEAF
TRBV11-3,ASSPTEGSNIQY
TRBV3-1,ASSQPTEVNEKLF
TRBV12-3/TRBV12-4,ASRRGQGTASPLH
TRBV27,ASSLELPSGANVLT
TRBV5-1,ASSQMTGDDEQF
TRBV7-6,ASSFGGGIAETQY
TRBV20-1,SPRDKTDYTQY